This TCR beta chain was documented in a study of Graves' ophthalmopathy and Graves' hyperthyroidism. Study details: Peripheral blood sampling occurred at initial diagnosis, before any treatment.

This clonotype appeared many times. It was from roughly 10 ml of fresh peripheral blood that the PBMCs came. Scientists amplified the TCR beta CDR3 regions from RNA transcripts. The library came from an HTBI-primed first-round RT-PCR and a second-round multiplex PCR. TCRdb re-called the multiplex PCR reads through MiXCR, storing one row per CDR3 protein. The sample holds 620,000 or so distinct CDR3 sequences, about 20% seen once. V shed 4 bases and J shed 2 bases, with 12 bases lying between them. The germline CDR1 and CDR2 sequences are SGDLS and YYNGEE. CDR3 length: 14 amino acids. This chain uses TRBV9 with TRBJ1-2; tentatively, D is TRBD1 (5 bases). The sample consisted of peripheral blood. The source of this sequence is a woman under 30 with stable Graves' hyperthyroidism. Some clones in this sample may be carry-over from other donors' samples. The CDR3 reads CASSNSGGNYGYTF. CDR3 DNA: TGTGCCAGCAGCAATTCGGGGGGAAACTATGGCTACACCTTC.